The sequence of this T cell receptor (beta chain) was determined in a study of cytomegalovirus exposure and HLA in healthy donors. Overall study: The Caucasian-associated ancestry cluster held around 76% of over 350 genotyped donors.

As concerns this clone: Its antigen is unknown.

Germline lookup yields CDR1 MNHEY and CDR2 SVGAGI. Unmatched junction bases numbered 8, after V lost 4 bases and J lost 5 bases. This CDR3 spans 14 amino acids. The PCR ran on 60 Vbeta and 13 Jbeta primers. In the original workflow: In a later analysis, of 84 million or so unique beta chains, about 12 million appeared in at least two donors. Assay: immunoSEQ multiplex PCR; the TCRdb copy retains only in-frame clones and omits some. V, J and clone size reflect that table, while D and trimming were determined from the DNA. The profile covers about 150,000 clones, with under 80% appearing a single time and 2.1% taken by the ten largest. Study-wide findings and caveats: A later analysis showed TCR association rates differing by HLA locus, peaking at DRB1 and lowest at HLA-C.

This TCR was recovered from a man aged 25 to 40 in good health and CMV-seronegative. The rearrangement uses TRBV6-5 and TRBJ2-7; 7 positions agree with TRBD2. Sequencing input: PBMCs. The CDR3 bases are TGTGCCAGCAGTTCTCGAGCGGGAAAGGACGAGCAGTACTTC. As protein: CASSSRAGKDEQYF.